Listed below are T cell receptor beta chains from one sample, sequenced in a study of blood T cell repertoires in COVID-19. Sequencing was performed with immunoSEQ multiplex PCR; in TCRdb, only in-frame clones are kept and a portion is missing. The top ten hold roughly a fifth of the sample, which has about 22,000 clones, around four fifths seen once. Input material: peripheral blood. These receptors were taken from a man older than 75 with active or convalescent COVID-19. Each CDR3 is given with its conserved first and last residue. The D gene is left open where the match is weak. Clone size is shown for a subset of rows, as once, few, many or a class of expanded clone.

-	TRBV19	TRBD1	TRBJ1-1	CASSKGTENTEAFF	TGTGCCAGTAGTAAAGGGACAGAGAACACTGAAGCTTTCTTT
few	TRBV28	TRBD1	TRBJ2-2	CASSPQGANFGELFF	TGTGCCAGCAGTCCCCAGGGGGCTAATTTCGGGGAGCTGTTTTTT
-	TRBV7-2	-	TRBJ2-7	CASSLGMRGEQYF	TGTGCCAGCAGCTTAGGGATGAGAGGAGAGCAGTACTTC
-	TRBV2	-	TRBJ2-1	CASRRLRELGTYNEQFF	TGTGCCAGCAGGCGCCTCCGGGAACTAGGTACCTACAATGAGCAGTTCTTC
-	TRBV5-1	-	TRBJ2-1	CASSLWGEVKNEQFF	TGCGCCAGCAGCTTGTGGGGGGAGGTGAAGAATGAGCAGTTCTTC
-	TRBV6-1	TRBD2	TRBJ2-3	CASSESLAGVNTQYF	TGTGCCAGCAGTGAATCCCTAGCGGGAGTTAATACGCAGTATTTT
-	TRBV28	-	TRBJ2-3	CASSLSGGWTDTQYF	TGTGCCAGCAGTTTGTCAGGAGGTTGGACAGATACGCAGTATTTT
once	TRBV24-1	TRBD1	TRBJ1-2	CATSDGTAYGYTF	TGTGCCACCAGTGATGGGACAGCCTATGGCTACACCTTC
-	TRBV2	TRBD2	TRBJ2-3	CASSPSGVSTDTQYF	TGTGCCAGCAGTCCTAGCGGGGTTAGCACAGATACGCAGTATTTT
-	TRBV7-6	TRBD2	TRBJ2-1	CASSLVALREGLGEQFF	TGTGCCAGCAGCTTAGTGGCTCTGCGGGAGGGTTTGGGTGAGCAGTTCTTC
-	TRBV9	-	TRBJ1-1	CASSVLSDTEAFF	TGTGCCAGCAGCGTCCTATCGGACACTGAAGCTTTCTTT
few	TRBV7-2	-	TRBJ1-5	CASSLARGQPQHF	TGTGCCAGCAGCTTGGCAAGGGGACAGCCCCAGCATTTT
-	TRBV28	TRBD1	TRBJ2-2	CASSQEWTGSTGELFF	TGTGCCAGCAGCCAGGAGTGGACAGGGTCTACCGGGGAGCTGTTTTTT
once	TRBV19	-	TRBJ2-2	CASSRQPNTGELFF	TGTGCCAGTAGTAGACAGCCGAACACCGGGGAGCTGTTTTTT
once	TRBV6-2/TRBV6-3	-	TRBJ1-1	CASSLGSAPSREAFF	TGTGCCAGCAGTCTAGGCTCGGCCCCCTCCCGAGAAGCTTTCTTT
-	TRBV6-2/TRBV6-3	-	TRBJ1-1	CASSYSFPGESEAFF	TGTGCCAGCAGTTACTCATTCCCGGGGGAGTCTGAAGCTTTCTTT
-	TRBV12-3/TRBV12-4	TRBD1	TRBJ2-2	CASSRGLAGELFF	TGTGCCAGCAGCAGGGGGCTCGCCGGGGAGCTGTTTTTT
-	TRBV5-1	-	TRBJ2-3	CASSLVDFSTDTQYF	TGCGCCAGCAGCTTGGTCGACTTTAGCACAGATACGCAGTATTTT
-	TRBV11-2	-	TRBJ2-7	CASSPAGYEQYF	TGTGCCAGCAGCCCAGCGGGTTACGAGCAGTACTTC
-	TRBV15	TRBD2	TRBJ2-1	CATSGRTSGRSEQFF	TGTGCCACCAGCGGACGGACTAGCGGGAGGTCCGAGCAGTTCTTC
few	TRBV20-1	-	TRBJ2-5	CSGRVQETQYF	TGCAGTGGCCGAGTGCAAGAGACCCAGTACTTC
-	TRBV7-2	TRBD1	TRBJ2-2	CASSPQGVGDTGELFF	TGTGCCAGCAGCCCACAGGGGGTTGGCGACACCGGGGAGCTGTTTTTT
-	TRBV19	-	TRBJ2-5	CASSTDRSQETQYF	TGTGCCAGTAGTACCGACAGGAGTCAAGAGACCCAGTACTTC
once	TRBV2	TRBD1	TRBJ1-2	CASSPGQGEYGYTF	TGTGCCAGTTCGCCCGGACAGGGGGAGTATGGCTACACCTTC
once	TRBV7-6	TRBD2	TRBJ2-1	CASSLGTSGTYEQFF	TGTGCCAGCAGCTTAGGTACTAGCGGGACCTATGAGCAGTTCTTC
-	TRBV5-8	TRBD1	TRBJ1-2	CASSLTGTGYGYTF	TGTGCCAGCAGCTTAACCGGGACAGGGTATGGCTACACCTTC
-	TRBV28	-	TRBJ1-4	CASSTLFELRDEKLFF	TGTGCCAGCAGTACACTTTTTGAGCTTCGGGATGAAAAACTGTTTTTT
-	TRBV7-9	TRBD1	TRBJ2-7	CASSLAGTGTFSTLGEQYF	TGTGCCAGCAGCTTAGCTGGGACAGGGACCTTTTCTACCCTTGGGGAGCAGTACTTC
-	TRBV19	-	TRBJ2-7	CASSTLTGPLYEQYF	TGTGCCAGTAGTACACTGACAGGACCCCTCTACGAGCAGTACTTC
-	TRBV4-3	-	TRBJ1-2	CASSQDERYGYTF	TGCGCCAGCAGCCAAGATGAGAGATATGGCTACACCTTC
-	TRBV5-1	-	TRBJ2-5	CASSFNFKETQYF	TGCGCCAGCAGCTTTAACTTTAAAGAGACCCAGTACTTC
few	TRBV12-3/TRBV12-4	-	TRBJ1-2	CASSPPEVYGYTF	TGTGCCAGCAGTCCACCGGAGGTCTATGGCTACACCTTC
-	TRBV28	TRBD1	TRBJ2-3	CASSAALGQGSTDTQYF	TGTGCCAGCAGCGCTGCCCTAGGACAGGGTAGCACAGATACGCAGTATTTT
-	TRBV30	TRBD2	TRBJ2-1	CAWVGLAGVFEQFF	TGTGCCTGGGTGGGGCTAGCGGGAGTATTTGAGCAGTTCTTC
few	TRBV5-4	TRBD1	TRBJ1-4	CASSQDRFNEKLFF	TGTGCCAGCAGCCAGGACAGGTTCAATGAAAAACTGTTTTTT
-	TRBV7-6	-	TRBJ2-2	CASSPRVATGELFF	TGTGCCAGCAGCCCCCGGGTTGCAACCGGGGAGCTGTTTTTT
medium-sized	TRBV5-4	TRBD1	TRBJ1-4	CASSLGGTVNEKLFF	TGTGCCAGCAGCTTGGGTGGGACAGTTAATGAAAAACTGTTTTTT
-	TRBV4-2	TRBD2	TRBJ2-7	CASSRGTSGGYEQYF	TGTGCCAGCAGCCGTGGGACTAGCGGGGGCTACGAGCAGTACTTC
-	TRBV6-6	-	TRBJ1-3	CASSYSNRATGNTIYF	TGTGCCAGCAGTTACTCGAACAGGGCGACTGGAAACACCATATATTTT
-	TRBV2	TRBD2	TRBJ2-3	CASSQGLAGKPTDTQYF	TGTGCCAGCAGTCAGGGACTAGCGGGAAAACCCACAGATACGCAGTATTTT
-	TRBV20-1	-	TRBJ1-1	CSASPFNTEAFF	TGCAGTGCTAGTCCCTTCAACACTGAAGCTTTCTTT
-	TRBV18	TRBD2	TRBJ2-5	CASSPPSLAGGPGTQYF	TGTGCCAGCTCACCACCGTCCCTAGCGGGAGGGCCAGGGACCCAGTACTTC
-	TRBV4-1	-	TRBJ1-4	CASSHGSPEGEKLFF	TGCGCCAGCAGCCACGGTTCCCCGGAGGGTGAAAAACTGTTTTTT
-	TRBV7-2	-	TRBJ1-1	CASSRTAGGTEAFF	TGTGCCAGCAGCCGGACAGCCGGCGGGACTGAAGCTTTCTTT
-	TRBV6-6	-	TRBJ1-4	CASSHRQFNEKLFF	TGTGCCAGCAGCCACAGGCAGTTTAATGAAAAACTGTTTTTT
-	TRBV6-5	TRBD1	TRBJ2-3	CASSTGQGDTQYF	TGTGCCAGCAGTACGGGACAGGGAGATACGCAGTATTTT
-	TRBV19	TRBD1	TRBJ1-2	CASSNGQDYYGYTF	TGTGCCAGTAGTAACGGACAGGACTACTATGGCTACACCTTC
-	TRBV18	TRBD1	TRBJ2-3	CASSGQVSTDTQYF	TGTGCCAGCTCAGGACAGGTTAGCACAGATACGCAGTATTTT
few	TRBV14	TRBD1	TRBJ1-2	CASSHLDRGITGYTF	TGTGCCAGCAGCCATTTGGACAGGGGGATAACCGGCTACACCTTC
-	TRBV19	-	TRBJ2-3	CASSTKIATDTQYF	TGTGCCAGTAGTACCAAAATCGCGACAGATACGCAGTATTTT